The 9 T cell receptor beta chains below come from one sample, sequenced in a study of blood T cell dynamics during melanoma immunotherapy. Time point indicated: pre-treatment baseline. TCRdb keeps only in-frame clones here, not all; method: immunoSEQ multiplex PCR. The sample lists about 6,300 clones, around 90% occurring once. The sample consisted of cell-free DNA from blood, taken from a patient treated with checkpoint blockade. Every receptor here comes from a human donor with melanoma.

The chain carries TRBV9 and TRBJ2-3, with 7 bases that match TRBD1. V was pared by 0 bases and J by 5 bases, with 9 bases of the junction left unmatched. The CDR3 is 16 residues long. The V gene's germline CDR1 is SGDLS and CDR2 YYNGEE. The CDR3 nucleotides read TGTGCCAGCAGCGTAGGGGGAAGGGGGCGAAAAGATACGCAGTATTTT. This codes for CASSVGGRGRKDTQYF.

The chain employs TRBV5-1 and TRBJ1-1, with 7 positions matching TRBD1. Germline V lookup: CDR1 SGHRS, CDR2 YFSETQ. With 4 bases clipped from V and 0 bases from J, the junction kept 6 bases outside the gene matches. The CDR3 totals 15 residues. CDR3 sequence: CASSGGTGVNTEAFF. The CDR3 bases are TGCGCCAGCAGCGGGGGAACAGGGGTGAACACTGAAGCTTTCTTT.

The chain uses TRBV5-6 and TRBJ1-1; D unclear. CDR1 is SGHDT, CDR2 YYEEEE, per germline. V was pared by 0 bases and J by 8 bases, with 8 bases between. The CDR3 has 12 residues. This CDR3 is CASSLGQIEAFF. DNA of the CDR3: TGTGCCAGCAGCTTGGGGCAGATAGAAGCTTTCTTT.

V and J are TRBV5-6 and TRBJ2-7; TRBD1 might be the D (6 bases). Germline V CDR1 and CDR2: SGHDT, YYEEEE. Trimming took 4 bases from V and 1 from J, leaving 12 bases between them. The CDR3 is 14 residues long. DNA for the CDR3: TGTGCCAGCAGCAAACAGGACAGTTCCTACGAGCAGTACTTC. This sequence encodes CASSKQDSSYEQYF.

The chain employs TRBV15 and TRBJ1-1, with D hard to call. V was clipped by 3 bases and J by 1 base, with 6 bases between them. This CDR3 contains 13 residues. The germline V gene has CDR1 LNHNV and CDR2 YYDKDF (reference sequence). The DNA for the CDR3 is TGTGCCACCAGCAGGTTCCCGAACACTGAAGCTTTCTTT. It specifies CATSRFPNTEAFF.

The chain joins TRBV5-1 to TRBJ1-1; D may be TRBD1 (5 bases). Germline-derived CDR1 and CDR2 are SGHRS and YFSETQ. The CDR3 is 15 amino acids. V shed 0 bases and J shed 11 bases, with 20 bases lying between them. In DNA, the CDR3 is TGCGCCAGCAGCTTGGAGGGGCGGCAGCCTTATGGGGCTTTCTTT. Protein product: CASSLEGRQPYGAFF.

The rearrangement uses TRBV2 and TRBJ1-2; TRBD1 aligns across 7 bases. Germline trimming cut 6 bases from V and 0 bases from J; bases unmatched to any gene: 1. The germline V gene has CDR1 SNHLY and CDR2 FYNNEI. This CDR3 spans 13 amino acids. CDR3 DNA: TGTGCCAGCAGGGACAGGACTAACTATGGCTACACCTTC. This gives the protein CASRDRTNYGYTF. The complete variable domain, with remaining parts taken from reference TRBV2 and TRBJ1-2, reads EPEVTQTPSHQVTQMGQEVILRCVPISNHLYFYWYRQILGQKVEFLVSFYNNEISEKSEIFDDQFSVERPDGSNFTLKIRSTKLEDSAMYFCASRDRTNYGYTFGSGTRLTVV.

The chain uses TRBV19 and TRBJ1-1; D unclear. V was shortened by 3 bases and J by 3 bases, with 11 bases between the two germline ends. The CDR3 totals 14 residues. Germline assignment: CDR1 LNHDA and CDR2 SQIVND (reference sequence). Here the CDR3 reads CASSMGQTHTEAFF. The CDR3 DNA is TGTGCCAGTAGTATGGGTCAAACTCACACTGAAGCTTTCTTT.

CDR3 amino acids: CASSLPGGLGGYTF. The CDR3, as DNA: TGTGCCAGCAGCTTACCCGGGGGCCTGGGGGGCTACACCTTC. J is TRBJ1-2 and V is TRBV7-9; perhaps TRBD1 as D (6 bases). CDR3 length equals 14 residues. Per germline, CDR1 SEHNR and CDR2 FQNEAQ (reference sequence). V was shortened by 2 bases and J by 8 bases, with 15 bases between the two germline ends.